This TCR beta chain came from a study of blood T cell repertoires in COVID-19. About the research overall: From T cells, B-cell-depleted T cells, or PBMCs came the material, which was cDNA or gDNA.

Authors' methods: Amplified reference gene primers provided the basis for estimating nucleated cell counts. Sequencing used immunoSEQ multiplex PCR; TCRdb keeps in-frame clones, though not all of them. V, J and clone size reflect that table, while D and trimming were determined from the DNA. This table has roughly 100,000 clones, over 85% appearing once. Germline V gene sequence: CDR1 SGHTA, CDR2 FQGNSA. The germline V and J ends were trimmed by 4 bases and 10 bases, with 16 bases remaining between them. There are 13 residues in the CDR3. Seattle cases were enrolled at active infection and followed longitudinally.

This chain uses TRBV7-2 with TRBJ1-1; the D is unclear. What was sequenced was peripheral blood. This receptor was obtained from a human donor with COVID-19, enrolled during active disease. The donor label of this sample is uncertain. The CDR3 spells CASSSAPQRRAFF. The CDR3 DNA reads TGTGCCAGCAGCTCGGCCCCTCAGAGGAGAGCTTTCTTT.